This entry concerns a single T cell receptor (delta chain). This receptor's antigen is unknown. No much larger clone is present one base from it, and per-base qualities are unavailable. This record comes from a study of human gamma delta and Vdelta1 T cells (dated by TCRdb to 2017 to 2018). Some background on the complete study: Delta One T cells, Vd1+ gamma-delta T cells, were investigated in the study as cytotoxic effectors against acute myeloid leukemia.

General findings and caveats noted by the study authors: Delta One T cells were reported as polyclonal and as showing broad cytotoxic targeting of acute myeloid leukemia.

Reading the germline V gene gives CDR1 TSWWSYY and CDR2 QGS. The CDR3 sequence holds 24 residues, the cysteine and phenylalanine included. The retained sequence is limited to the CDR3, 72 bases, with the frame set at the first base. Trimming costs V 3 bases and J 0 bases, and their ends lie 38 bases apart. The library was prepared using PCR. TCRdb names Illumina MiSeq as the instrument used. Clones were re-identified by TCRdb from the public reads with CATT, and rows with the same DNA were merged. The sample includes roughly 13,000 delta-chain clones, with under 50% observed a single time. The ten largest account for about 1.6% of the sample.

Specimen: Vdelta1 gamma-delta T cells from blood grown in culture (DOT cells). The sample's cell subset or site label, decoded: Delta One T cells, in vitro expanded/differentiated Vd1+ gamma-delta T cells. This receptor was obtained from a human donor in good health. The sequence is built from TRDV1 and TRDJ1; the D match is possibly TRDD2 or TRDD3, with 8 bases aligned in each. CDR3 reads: CALGELPSSYGWDTRRFYTDKLIF. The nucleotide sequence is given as TGTGCTCTTGGGGAGCTACCCTCTTCCTACGGTTGGGATACGCGGAGATTTTACACCGATAAACTCATCTTT.